Listed below are T cell receptor beta chains from one sample, sequenced in a study of T cells after posttransplantation cyclophosphamide. Here immunoSEQ multiplex PCR was the method, and the copy in TCRdb shows in-frame clones only, minus some. The table includes roughly 19,000 clones, about nine tenths detected once. Sample: PBMCs, taken after allogeneic stem cell transplant with posttransplant cyclophosphamide. The receptors were sampled from a female patient aged 35-55 years who received an allogeneic stem cell transplant from a related donor, was CMV-positive, and had no GVHD. Some of the T cells might come from the graft donor. CDR3s leave out the opening cysteine and the closing phenylalanine or tryptophan.

TRBV2,ASRIRHVGPIEAF
TRBV7-2,ASSLGLAGTYEQY
TRBV5-6,ASSLDGQVTDTQY
TRBV7-3,ASSSQGSYGYT
TRBV29-1,SVPVLGYNEQF
TRBV7-9,ASSPSGGRVHEQY
TRBV5-6,ASSFGRYSNQPQH
TRBV27,ASKRGRDEQY
TRBV5-1,ASSLVREGGQF
TRBV13,ASSFAQNTGELF
TRBV5-5,ASSIMFTPGTVLYEQY
TRBV6-5,ASSASTGGSYGYT
TRBV19,ASSKNNGYT
TRBV5-1,ASSPTTGNEQF
TRBV30,ACTGTSGTGELF
TRBV7-2,ASSPTAGSHNEQF
TRBV7-9,ASSLLGTGAGNEQF
TRBV11-3,ASSPGQALQETQY
TRBV11-1,ASSSDRNTGELF
TRBV27,ASSSRGTEAF
TRBV10-1,ASSPGLYNEQF
TRBV28,ASSFWRGTGGLTGELF
TRBV30,AWSASTVTGSSSPLH
TRBV6-1,ASRIGPSGNTIY
TRBV11-2,ASSPDRAGGDT
TRBV5-5,ASSSGAGDRVLSGANVLT
TRBV5-6,ASSWTGANQPQH
TRBV29-1,SVRDPTYEKLF
TRBV6-5,ASSLSLAGTDTQY
TRBV5-1,AIPPTGEVDPGNTIY
TRBV7-9,ASSLGQTGATTQY
TRBV29-1,SVEEGLVETQY
TRBV29-1,SVEGPSGTSRLAQETQY
TRBV29-1,SVRVGQAGETQY
TRBV5-1,ASGGASGNQETQY
TRBV30,AWSVGRFPLVSNQPQH
TRBV21-1,ASSKVRENNEQF
TRBV6-6,ASSHRKGTEAF
TRBV29-1,SVGTDYEQY
TRBV4-3,ASSQGSGRVADTQY
TRBV19,ARVLRLGYEQY
TRBV5-1,ASSGDGTRTYEQY
TRBV28,ASSLGGNSYEQY
TRBV14,ASSQVSSYNEQF
TRBV5-1,ASSPSQGAGGDEQY
TRBV25-1,ASSEMAGAEETQY
TRBV1,TSTGGQGFSGANVLT
TRBV7-2,ASRDRDKVNTEAF
TRBV6-4,ASSERPGTGINNYGYT
TRBV19,ASSISPRETQY